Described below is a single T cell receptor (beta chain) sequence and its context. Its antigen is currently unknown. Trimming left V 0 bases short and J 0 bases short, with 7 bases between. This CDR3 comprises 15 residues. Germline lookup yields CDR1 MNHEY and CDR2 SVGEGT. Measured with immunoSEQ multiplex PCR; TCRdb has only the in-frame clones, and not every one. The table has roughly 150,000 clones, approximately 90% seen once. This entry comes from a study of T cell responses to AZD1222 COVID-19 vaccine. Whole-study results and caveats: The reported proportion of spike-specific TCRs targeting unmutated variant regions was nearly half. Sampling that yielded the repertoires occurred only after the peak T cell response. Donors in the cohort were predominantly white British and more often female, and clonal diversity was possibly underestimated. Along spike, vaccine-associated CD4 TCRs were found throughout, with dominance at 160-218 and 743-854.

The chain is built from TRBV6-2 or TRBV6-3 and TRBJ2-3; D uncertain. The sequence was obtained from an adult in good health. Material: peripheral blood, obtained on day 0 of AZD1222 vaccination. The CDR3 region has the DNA TGTGCCAGCAGTTACTCGTTCGGGAGCACAGATACGCAGTATTTT. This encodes CASSYSFGSTDTQYF.